A selection of T cell receptor beta chains follows, all from one sample in a study of blood T cell repertoires in COVID-19. Here immunoSEQ multiplex PCR was the method, and the copy in TCRdb shows in-frame clones only, minus some. Among 52,000 or so clones listed, around 76% were seen once. Specimen: peripheral blood. The receptors stem from a man aged 45 to 65 with active or convalescent COVID-19. CDR3s include the opening cysteine and the closing phenylalanine or tryptophan. A D gene is named only where the DNA matches it firmly. Only part of the rows carry a size: once, few, many, or a class if the clone is expanded.

abundance	j_gene	len	v_gene	d_gene	CDR3nt	CDR3aa
.	TRBJ1-1	14	TRBV6-4	TRBD1	TGTGCCAGCAGTCCCCGGGACAGGCCGGGCGAAGCTTTCTTT	CASSPRDRPGEAFF
once	TRBJ2-1	15	TRBV29-1	TRBD2	TGCAGCGCATTGGGAGGGACGAGCTCCTACAATGAGCAGTTCTTC	CSALGGTSSYNEQFF
once	TRBJ2-3	14	TRBV7-3	TRBD1	TGTGCCAGCAGCCGAGGGACAGTTTTTGGTACGCAGTATTTT	CASSRGTVFGTQYF
once	TRBJ2-5	15	TRBV5-1	TRBD2	TGCGCCAGCAGCTCTTTGCGGGGGGACCAAGAGACCCAGTACTTC	CASSSLRGDQETQYF
.	TRBJ1-4	14	TRBV2	TRBD1	TGTGCCAGCAGGAGGACAGGGGCTAATGAAAAACTGTTTTTT	CASRRTGANEKLFF
.	TRBJ1-4	14	TRBV19	.	TGTGCCAGTAGTCCCAGGGCGACTAATGAAAAACTGTTTTTT	CASSPRATNEKLFF
.	TRBJ2-7	14	TRBV9	.	TGTGCCAGCAGCTTAAGGACAGAACCCTACGAGCAGTACTTC	CASSLRTEPYEQYF
few	TRBJ1-6	18	TRBV7-2	.	TGTGCCAGCAGCTCCGGGGCGGCGGGGCGCGTATATAATTCACCCCTCCACTTT	CASSSGAAGRVYNSPLHF
.	TRBJ1-2	13	TRBV19	.	TGTGCCAGTAGTATAAGACAGAACTATGGCTACACCTTC	CASSIRQNYGYTF
.	TRBJ1-1	14	TRBV10-3	TRBD1	TGTGCCATCAGCCCGGGACAGATGAACACTGAAGCTTTCTTT	CAISPGQMNTEAFF
.	TRBJ2-5	14	TRBV6-1	.	TGTGCCAGCAGTGAAGCGGGAGTCCAAGAGACCCAGTACTTC	CASSEAGVQETQYF
.	TRBJ1-5	14	TRBV18	.	TGTGCCAGCTGGAGCGGGGGGGGAAATCAGCCCCAGCATTTT	CASWSGGGNQPQHF
.	TRBJ1-1	13	TRBV19	TRBD1	TGTGCCAGTAGTACAGACAGGGGGTCGGGAGCTTTCTTT	CASSTDRGSGAFF
.	TRBJ2-7	12	TRBV7-9	.	TGTGCCAGCAGCTTTCGCACATCCGAGCAGTACTTC	CASSFRTSEQYF
few	TRBJ2-3	13	TRBV5-1	.	TGCGCCAGCAGGCCAACTGGCACAGATACGCAGTATTTT	CASRPTGTDTQYF
few	TRBJ2-7	14	TRBV5-4	.	TGTGCCAGCAGCATCGACGGAGATCCCTACGAGCAGTACTTC	CASSIDGDPYEQYF
.	TRBJ1-3	14	TRBV19	.	TGTGCCAGTAGTCCTCAGTACTCTGGAAACACCATATATTTT	CASSPQYSGNTIYF
.	TRBJ2-1	17	TRBV9	TRBD2	TGTGCCAGCCGAGTGCGGGGGGGTTCCCACTCCTACAATGAGCAGTTCTTC	CASRVRGGSHSYNEQFF
.	TRBJ1-2	14	TRBV3-1/TRBV3-2	.	TGTGCCAGCAGCCAAGTCCTGGAGGGGTGGGGCTACACCTTC	CASSQVLEGWGYTF
once	TRBJ1-2	11	TRBV20-1	.	TGCAGTGCTCCCTCAGGGGATGGCTACACCTTC	CSAPSGDGYTF
.	TRBJ2-3	15	TRBV7-6	TRBD2	TGTGCCAGCAGCTTCGGCGGGGGGGCCACAGATACGCAGTATTTT	CASSFGGGATDTQYF
.	TRBJ2-5	14	TRBV2	TRBD1	TGTGCCAGCAGAACAGGGGTTGGGAAAGAGACCCAGTACTTC	CASRTGVGKETQYF
once	TRBJ1-1	17	TRBV18	.	TGTGCCAGCTCACCATTCCAAACCGGGACACCTAACACTGAAGCTTTCTTT	CASSPFQTGTPNTEAFF
.	TRBJ1-2	14	TRBV5-8	TRBD1	TGTGCCAGCAGTTCCCGGGACAGGGCCGGTGGCTACACCTTC	CASSSRDRAGGYTF